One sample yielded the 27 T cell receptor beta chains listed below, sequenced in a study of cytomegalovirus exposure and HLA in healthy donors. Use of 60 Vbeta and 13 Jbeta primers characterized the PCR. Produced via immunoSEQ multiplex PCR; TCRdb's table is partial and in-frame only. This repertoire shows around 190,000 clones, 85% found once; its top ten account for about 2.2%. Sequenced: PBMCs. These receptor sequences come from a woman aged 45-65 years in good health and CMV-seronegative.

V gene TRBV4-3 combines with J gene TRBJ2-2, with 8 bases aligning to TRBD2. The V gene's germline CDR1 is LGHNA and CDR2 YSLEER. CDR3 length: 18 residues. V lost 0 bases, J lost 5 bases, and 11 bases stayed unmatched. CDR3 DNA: TGCGCCAGCAGCCAAGACAGCTTAACGGGAGGGCCGACCGGGGAGCTGTTTTTT. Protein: CASSQDSLTGGPTGELFF.

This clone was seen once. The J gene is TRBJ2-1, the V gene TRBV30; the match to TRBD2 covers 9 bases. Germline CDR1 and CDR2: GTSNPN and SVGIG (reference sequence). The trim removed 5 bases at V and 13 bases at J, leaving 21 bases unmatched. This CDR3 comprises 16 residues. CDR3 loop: CAWAAGGSPTSMYQFF. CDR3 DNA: TGTGCCTGGGCGGCGGGAGGGTCGCCAACTTCAATGTATCAGTTCTTC. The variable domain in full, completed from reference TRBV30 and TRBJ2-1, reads SQTIHQWPATLVQPVGSPLSLECTVEGTSNPNLYWYRQAAGRGLQLLFYSVGIGQISSEVPQNLSASRPQDRQFILSSKKLLLSDSGFYLCAWAAGGSPTSMYQFFGPGTRLTVL.

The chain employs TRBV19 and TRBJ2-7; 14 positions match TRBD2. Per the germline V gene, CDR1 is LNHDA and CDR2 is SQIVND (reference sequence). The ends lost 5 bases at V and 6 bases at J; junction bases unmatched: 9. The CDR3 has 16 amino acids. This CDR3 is CASSSPGTSGRGEQYF. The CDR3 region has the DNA TGTGCCAGTAGTTCCCCCGGGACTAGCGGGAGAGGCGAGCAGTACTTC.

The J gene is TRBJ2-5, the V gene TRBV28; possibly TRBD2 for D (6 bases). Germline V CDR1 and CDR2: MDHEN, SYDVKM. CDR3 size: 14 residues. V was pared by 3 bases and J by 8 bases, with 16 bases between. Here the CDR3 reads CASSLDSGQGTQYF. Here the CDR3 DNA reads TGTGCCAGCAGTTTGGATAGCGGACAAGGTACCCAGTACTTC.

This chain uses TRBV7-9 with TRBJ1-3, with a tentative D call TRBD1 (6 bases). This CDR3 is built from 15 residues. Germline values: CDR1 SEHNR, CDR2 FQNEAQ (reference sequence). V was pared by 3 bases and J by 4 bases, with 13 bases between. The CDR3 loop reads CASSLGGAAGNTIYF. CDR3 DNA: TGTGCCAGCAGCTTGGGGGGGGCTGCAGGAAACACCATATATTTT.

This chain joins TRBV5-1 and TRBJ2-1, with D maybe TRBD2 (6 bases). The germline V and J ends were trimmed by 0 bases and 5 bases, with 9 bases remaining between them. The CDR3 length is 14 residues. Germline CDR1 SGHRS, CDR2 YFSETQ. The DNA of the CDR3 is TGCGCCAGCAGCTTGGGGGACTTAAACAATGAGCAGTTCTTC. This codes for CASSLGDLNNEQFF.

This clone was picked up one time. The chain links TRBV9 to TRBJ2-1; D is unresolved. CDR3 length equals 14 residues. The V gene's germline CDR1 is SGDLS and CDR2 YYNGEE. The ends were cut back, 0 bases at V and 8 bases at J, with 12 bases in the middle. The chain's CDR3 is CASSVGAPPDEQFF. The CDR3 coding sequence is TGTGCCAGCAGCGTAGGGGCCCCGCCCGATGAGCAGTTCTTC.

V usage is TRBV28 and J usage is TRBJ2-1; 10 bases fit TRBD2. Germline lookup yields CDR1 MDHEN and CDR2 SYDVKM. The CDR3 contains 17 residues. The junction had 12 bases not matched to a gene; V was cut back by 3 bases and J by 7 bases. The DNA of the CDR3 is TGTGCCAGCAGTTTCCCCTCTAGCGGGAGAACCAGGAATGAGCAGTTCTTC. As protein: CASSFPSSGRTRNEQFF.

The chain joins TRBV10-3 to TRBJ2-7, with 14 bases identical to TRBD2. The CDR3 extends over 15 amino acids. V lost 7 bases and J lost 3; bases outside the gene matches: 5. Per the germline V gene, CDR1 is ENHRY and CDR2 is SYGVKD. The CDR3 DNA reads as TGTGCCATCAAATCCGGGACTAGCGGGAGCTACGAGCAGTACTTC. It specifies CAIKSGTSGSYEQYF.

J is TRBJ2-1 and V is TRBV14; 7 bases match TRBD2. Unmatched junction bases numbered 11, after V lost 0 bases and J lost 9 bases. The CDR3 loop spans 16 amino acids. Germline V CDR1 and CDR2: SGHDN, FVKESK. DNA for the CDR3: TGTGCCAGCAGCCAAGATGCGGGAGTCCGGGTTGGTGAGCAGTTCTTC. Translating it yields CASSQDAGVRVGEQFF.

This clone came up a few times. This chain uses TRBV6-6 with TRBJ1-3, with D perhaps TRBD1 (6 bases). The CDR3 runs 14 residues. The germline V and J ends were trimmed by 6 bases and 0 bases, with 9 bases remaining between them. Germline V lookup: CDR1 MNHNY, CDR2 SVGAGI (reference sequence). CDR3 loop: CASRADSSGNTIYF. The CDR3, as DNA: TGTGCCAGCAGGGCGGACAGCTCTGGAAACACCATATATTTT.

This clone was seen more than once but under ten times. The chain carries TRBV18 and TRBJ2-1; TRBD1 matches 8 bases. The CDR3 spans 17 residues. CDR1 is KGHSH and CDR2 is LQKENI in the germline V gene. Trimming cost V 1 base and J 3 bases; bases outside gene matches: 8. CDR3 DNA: TGTGCCAGCTCACCACGGACGGGACAGGTGAACTACAATGAGCAGTTCTTC. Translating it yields CASSPRTGQVNYNEQFF.

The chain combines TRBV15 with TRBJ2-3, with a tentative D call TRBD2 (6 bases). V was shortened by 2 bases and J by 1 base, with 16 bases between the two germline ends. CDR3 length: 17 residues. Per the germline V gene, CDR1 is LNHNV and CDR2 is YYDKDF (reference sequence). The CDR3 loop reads CATSRTSPMDGTDTQYF. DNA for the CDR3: TGTGCCACCAGCAGAACTAGCCCAATGGATGGCACAGATACGCAGTATTTT.

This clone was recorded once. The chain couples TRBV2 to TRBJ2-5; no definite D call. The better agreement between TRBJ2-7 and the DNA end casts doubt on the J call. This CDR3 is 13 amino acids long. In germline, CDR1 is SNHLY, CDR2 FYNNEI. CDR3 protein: CASSEARGYEQYF. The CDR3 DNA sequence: TGTGCCAGCAGTGAAGCAAGAGGCTACGAGCAGTACTTC.

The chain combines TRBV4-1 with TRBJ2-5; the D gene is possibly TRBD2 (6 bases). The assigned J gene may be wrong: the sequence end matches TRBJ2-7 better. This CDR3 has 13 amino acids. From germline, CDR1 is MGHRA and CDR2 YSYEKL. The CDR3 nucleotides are TGCGCCAGCAGCCACCCCGGGGGATACGAGCAGTACTTC. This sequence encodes CASSHPGGYEQYF.

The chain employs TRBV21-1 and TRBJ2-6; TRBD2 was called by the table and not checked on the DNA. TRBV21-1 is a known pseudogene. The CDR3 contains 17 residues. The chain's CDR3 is CASSKVWGGTGANVLTF. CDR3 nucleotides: TGTGCCAGCAGCAAAGTGTGGGGGGGCACTGGGGCCAACGTCCTGACTTTC.

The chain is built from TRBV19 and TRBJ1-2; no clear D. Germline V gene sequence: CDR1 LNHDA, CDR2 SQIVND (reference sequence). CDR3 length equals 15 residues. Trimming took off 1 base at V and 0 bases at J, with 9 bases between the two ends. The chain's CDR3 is CASSIVGTTNYGYTF. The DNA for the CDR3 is TGTGCCAGTAGTATAGTTGGCACCACTAACTATGGCTACACCTTC.

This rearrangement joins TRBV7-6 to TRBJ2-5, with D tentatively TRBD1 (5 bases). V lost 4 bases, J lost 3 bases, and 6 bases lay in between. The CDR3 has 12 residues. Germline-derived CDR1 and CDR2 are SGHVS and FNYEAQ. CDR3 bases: TGTGCCAGCAGCTCCAGGGAAGAGACCCAGTACTTC. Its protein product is CASSSREETQYF.

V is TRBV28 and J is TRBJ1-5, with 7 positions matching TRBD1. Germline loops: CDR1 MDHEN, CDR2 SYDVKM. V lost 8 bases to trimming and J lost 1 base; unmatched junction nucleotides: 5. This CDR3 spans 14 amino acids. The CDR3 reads CASLGQPSNQPQHF. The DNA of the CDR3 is TGTGCCAGCCTGGGACAGCCCAGCAATCAGCCCCAGCATTTT.

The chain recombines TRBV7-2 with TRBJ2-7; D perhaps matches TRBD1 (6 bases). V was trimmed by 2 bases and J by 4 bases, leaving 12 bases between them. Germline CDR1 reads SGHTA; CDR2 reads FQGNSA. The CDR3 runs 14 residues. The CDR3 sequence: CASSLQQGQYEQYF. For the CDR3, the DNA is TGTGCCAGCAGCTTACAGCAGGGGCAATACGAGCAGTACTTC. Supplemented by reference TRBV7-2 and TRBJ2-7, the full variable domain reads GAGVSQSPSNKVTEKGKDVELRCDPISGHTALYWYRQSLGQGLEFLIYFQGNSAPDKSGLPSDRFSAERTGGSVSTLTIQRTQQEDSAVYLCASSLQQGQYEQYFGPGTRLTVT.

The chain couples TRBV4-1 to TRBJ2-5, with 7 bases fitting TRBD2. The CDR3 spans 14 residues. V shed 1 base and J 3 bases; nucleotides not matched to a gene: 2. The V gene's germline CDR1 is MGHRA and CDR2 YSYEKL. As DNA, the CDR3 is TGCGCCAGCAGCCAAGGGCTAGCGGAAGAGACCCAGTACTTC. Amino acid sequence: CASSQGLAEETQYF.

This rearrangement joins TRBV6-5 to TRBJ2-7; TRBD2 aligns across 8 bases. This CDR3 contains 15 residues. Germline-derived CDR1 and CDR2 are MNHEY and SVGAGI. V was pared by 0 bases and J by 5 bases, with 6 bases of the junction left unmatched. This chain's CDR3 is CASSYSREGLNEQYF. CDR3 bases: TGTGCCAGCAGTTACTCACGGGAGGGCTTGAACGAGCAGTACTTC.

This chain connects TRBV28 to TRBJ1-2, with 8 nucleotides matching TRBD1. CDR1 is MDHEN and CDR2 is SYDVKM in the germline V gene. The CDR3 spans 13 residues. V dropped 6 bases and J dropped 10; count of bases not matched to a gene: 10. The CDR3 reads CASSRTGLNVYTF. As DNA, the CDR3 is TGTGCCAGCAGCCGGACAGGGCTCAATGTCTACACCTTC.

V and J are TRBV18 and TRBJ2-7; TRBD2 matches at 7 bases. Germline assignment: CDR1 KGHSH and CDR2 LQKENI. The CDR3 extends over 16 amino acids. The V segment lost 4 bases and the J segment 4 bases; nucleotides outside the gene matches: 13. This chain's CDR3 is CASSLGPGLNLYEQYF. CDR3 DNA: TGTGCCAGCTCACTCGGTCCGGGACTAAACTTATACGAGCAGTACTTC.

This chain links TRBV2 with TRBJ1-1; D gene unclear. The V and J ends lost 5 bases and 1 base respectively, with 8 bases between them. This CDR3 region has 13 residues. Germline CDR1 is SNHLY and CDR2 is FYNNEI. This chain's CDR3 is CASSLHKNTEAFF. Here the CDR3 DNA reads TGTGCCAGCAGTTTGCACAAGAACACTGAAGCTTTCTTT. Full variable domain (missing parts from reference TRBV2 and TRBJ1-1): EPEVTQTPSHQVTQMGQEVILRCVPISNHLYFYWYRQILGQKVEFLVSFYNNEISEKSEIFDDQFSVERPDGSNFTLKIRSTKLEDSAMYFCASSLHKNTEAFFGQGTRLTVV.

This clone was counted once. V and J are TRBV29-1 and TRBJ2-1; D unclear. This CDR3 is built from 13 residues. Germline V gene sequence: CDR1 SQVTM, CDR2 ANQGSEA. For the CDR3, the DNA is TGCAGTGCTATGTCCCCCTCCTACAATGAGCAGTTCTTC. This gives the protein CSAMSPSYNEQFF.

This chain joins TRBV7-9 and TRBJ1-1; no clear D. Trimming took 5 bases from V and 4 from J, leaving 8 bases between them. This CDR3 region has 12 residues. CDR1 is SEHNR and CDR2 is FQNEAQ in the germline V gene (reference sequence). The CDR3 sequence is CASSLESTEAFF. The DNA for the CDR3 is TGTGCCAGCAGCCTTGAGAGCACTGAAGCTTTCTTT.